Below are 19 T cell receptor beta chains sequenced from a single sample in a study of CD8+CD57+ T cells in acquired aplastic anemia. Profiles of TCR beta VDJ and CDR3 were generated from a genomic DNA template. Via MiXCR, TCRdb re-called the reads, giving one row per CDR3 protein. Among over 250,000 distinct CDR3 sequences listed, under 60% were seen once. Patients sequenced had flow cytometry evidence of CD8+CD57+ cell expansion. Input material: sorted CD4+, CD8+, or CD8+CD57+ T cells (not recorded which) from PBMCs. Receptor source: a human donor with aplastic anemia.

Only a few counts were recorded for this clonotype. Possible read error: a much larger clone is one base away. The chain links TRBV5-1 to TRBJ2-2; 12 bases are a match to TRBD1. The CDR3 length is 17 residues. Germline lookup yields CDR1 SGHRS and CDR2 YFSETQ. CDR3 region: CASSSQPGQGASGELVF. The CDR3 nucleotides are TGCGCCAGCAGCTCGCAACCGGGACAGGGGGCATCCGGGGAGCTGGTTTTT.

This clonotype was counted at least ten times. V usage is TRBV20-1 and J usage is TRBJ1-5; 10 positions match TRBD1. Germline V gives CDR1 DFQATT, CDR2 SNEGSKA (reference sequence). With V trimmed by 4 bases and J by 7 bases, 10 bases remained unmatched. There are 15 residues in the CDR3. CDR3 bases: TGCAGTGCTAATTTGAGGACAGGGGGGAGACAGCCCCAGCATTTT. Protein sequence: CSANLRTGGRQPQHF.

The rearrangement uses TRBV5-1 and TRBJ2-7; TRBD2 agrees at 14 bases. After removal of 4 bases from V and 7 bases from J, the junction contained 7 bases not matched to a gene. Per germline, CDR1 SGHRS and CDR2 YFSETQ. This CDR3 region has 15 residues. This chain's CDR3 is CASSQGLAGVAEQYF. CDR3 coding DNA: TGCGCCAGCAGCCAGGGACTAGCGGGGGTAGCAGAGCAGTACTTC.

The V gene is TRBV19, the J gene TRBJ1-3; D is ambiguous. Germline V gene data show CDR1 as LNHDA and CDR2 as SQIVND (reference sequence). V was shortened by 9 bases and J by 5 bases, with 11 bases between the two germline ends. The CDR3 is made up of 12 amino acids. The DNA for the CDR3 is TGTGCCAGCCAAGGGTATCGAAACACCATATATTTT. Its translation: CASQGYRNTIYF.

This chain connects TRBV9 to TRBJ2-7; 9 nucleotides match TRBD1. V was pared by 3 bases and J by 2 bases, with 6 bases of the junction left unmatched. This CDR3 is 15 amino acids long. Germline V gene sequence: CDR1 SGDLS, CDR2 YYNGEE. The CDR3 reads CASSALQGAAYEQYF. The CDR3 nucleotides are TGTGCCAGCAGCGCGCTACAGGGGGCGGCCTACGAGCAGTACTTC.

The chain joins TRBV7-9 to TRBJ2-1, with 11 bases lining up with TRBD2. This CDR3 contains 15 residues. From germline, CDR1 is SEHNR and CDR2 FQNEAQ (reference sequence). V dropped 5 bases and J dropped 16; count of bases not matched to a gene: 16. The CDR3 loop reads CASSNRGLAEGRDFF. CDR3 DNA: TGTGCCAGCAGCAACCGGGGACTAGCGGAAGGTAGGGACTTCTTC.

CDR3: CASSMRGDNEQFF. As DNA, the CDR3 is TGTGCCAGCAGTATGCGAGGGGACAATGAGCAGTTCTTC. The rearrangement joins TRBV12-3 or TRBV12-4 to TRBJ2-1, with D perhaps matching TRBD1 or TRBD2 (5 bases each). The CDR3 extends over 13 amino acids. V lost 5 bases, J lost 5 bases, and 10 bases lay in between.

This clonotype was seen a few times. V and J are TRBV10-3 and TRBJ1-3; D unresolved. The CDR3 runs 14 residues. The V and J ends lost 3 bases and 4 bases respectively, with 10 bases between them. Germline V gives CDR1 ENHRY, CDR2 SYGVKD. CDR3 in DNA: TGTGCCATCAGTGACATGGGCGGCGGAAACACCATATATTTT. It translates to CAISDMGGGNTIYF.

This clonotype was seen just once. J is TRBJ2-3 and V is TRBV20-1, with TRBD1 matching 8 bases. CDR3 length equals 14 residues. The ends lost 3 bases at V and 5 bases at J; junction bases unmatched: 7. Germline values: CDR1 DFQATT, CDR2 SNEGSKA (reference sequence). In nucleotides, the CDR3 is TGCAGTGCTAGGAGAGGACAGGGAGGAGATACGCAGTATTTT. Its protein is CSARRGQGGDTQYF.

This clonotype came up a few times. The rearrangement links TRBV19 to TRBJ2-1; 8 nucleotides line up with TRBD2. Germline CDR1 and CDR2: LNHDA and SQIVND (reference sequence). Trimming cost V 7 bases and J 6 bases; bases outside gene matches: 8. CDR3 length: 14 residues. The CDR3: CASISPGGGNEQFF. The CDR3 DNA sequence: TGTGCCAGTATTTCTCCGGGGGGGGGCAATGAGCAGTTCTTC.

Regarding this clonotype: The junction shows a germline mismatch at one end, possibly a read error. This rearrangement joins TRBV7-9 to TRBJ1-4; no clear D. Per the germline V gene, CDR1 is SEHNR and CDR2 is FQNEAQ (reference sequence). CDR3 length equals 15 residues. In nucleotides, the CDR3 is TGTGCCAGCAGCTTGGAGGCGAGAGGTAATGAAAAGCTGTTTTTT. Translated, it gives CASSLEARGNEKLFF.

DNA for the CDR3: TGTGCCAGCAGCTTTAGGGACTGGGGGGGCAACGAGCAGTACTTC. Amino acids: CASSFRDWGGNEQYF. The chain recombines TRBV7-9 with TRBJ2-7; D perhaps matches TRBD2 (7 bases). The V gene lost 3 bases and the J gene lost 5 bases, with 17 bases spanning the gap. The V gene's germline CDR1 is SEHNR and CDR2 FQNEAQ (reference sequence). This CDR3 has 15 amino acids.

The chain is built from TRBV3-1 and TRBJ2-3, with D possibly matching TRBD1 (5 bases). V was pared by 1 base and J by 1 base, with 15 bases between. Germline-derived CDR1 and CDR2 are LGHDT and YNNKEL (reference sequence). This CDR3 spans 17 amino acids. The CDR3 reads CASSQAPFIGGTDTQYF. Here the CDR3 DNA reads TGTGCCAGCAGCCAAGCTCCGTTTATAGGGGGCACAGATACGCAGTATTTT.

This clonotype showed up just a few times. The V and J genes are TRBV7-9 and TRBJ1-6; D unresolved. The CDR3 runs 13 residues. CDR1 is SEHNR and CDR2 is FQNEAQ in the germline V gene (reference sequence). Trimming cost V 5 bases and J 8 bases, with 10 bases left between them. DNA of the CDR3: TGTGCCAGCAGCCCCAGGACTGATTCACCCCTCCACTTT. It yields the protein CASSPRTDSPLHF. The entire variable domain, with the rest obtained from reference TRBV7-9 and TRBJ1-6, is as follows: DTGVSQNPRHKITKRGQNVTFRCDPISEHNRLYWYRQTLGQGPEFLTYFQNEAQLEKSRLLSDRFSAERPKGSFSTLEIQRTEQGDSAMYLCASSPRTDSPLHFGNGTRLTVT.

The V and J genes are TRBV19 and TRBJ2-3, with 8 bases identical to TRBD2. The CDR3 runs to 16 residues. Germline V gene sequence: CDR1 LNHDA, CDR2 SQIVND (reference sequence). J gave up 1 base and V 8 bases, and 11 bases lay outside the gene matches. CDR3 nucleotide sequence: TGTGCCAGTCTGCGGGGTACGGGAGGGGGCACAGATACGCAGTATTTT. It codes for CASLRGTGGGTDTQYF.

This clonotype was recorded at least ten times. The chain uses TRBV11-2 and TRBJ2-1; 8 nucleotides align to TRBD2. The junction had 7 bases not matched to a gene; V was cut back by 3 bases and J by 3 bases. CDR1 SGHAT and CDR2 FQNNGV come from the germline V gene. The CDR3 has 16 amino acids. The CDR3 nucleotides are TGTGCCAGCAGCTTTCTGGCGGGAGGTATCTACAATGAGCAGTTCTTC. This gives the protein CASSFLAGGIYNEQFF.

This clonotype has more than one count but fewer than ten. This chain joins TRBV29-1 and TRBJ1-2, with 9 bases identical to TRBD1. CDR3 length: 13 residues. Germline lookup yields CDR1 SQVTM and CDR2 ANQGSEA. The V and J ends lost 4 bases and 0 bases, in that order; junction bases with no gene match: 0. The CDR3 nucleotides read TGCAGCGTTGGACAGGGGGCTAACTATGGCTACACCTTC. Amino acids: CSVGQGANYGYTF.

This clonotype turned up a few times. The rearrangement links TRBV24-1 to TRBJ1-1; D is uncertain. V was shortened by 3 bases and J by 3 bases, with 10 bases between the two germline ends. The germline V gene has CDR1 KGHDR and CDR2 SFDVKD. CDR3 length: 14 amino acids. CDR3 sequence: CATSDRNSDTEAFF. The CDR3 bases are TGTGCCACCAGTGATCGCAATTCGGACACTGAAGCTTTCTTT.

This clonotype was detected many times. The V and J genes are TRBV2 and TRBJ2-7; 13 nucleotides align to TRBD2. The ends lost 6 bases at V and 7 bases at J; junction bases unmatched: 9. Germline assignment: CDR1 SNHLY and CDR2 FYNNEI. The CDR3 has 15 amino acids. Here the CDR3 DNA reads TGTGCCAGCAGAATCGGACTAGCGGGAGTGGAGGAGCAGTACTTC. It specifies CASRIGLAGVEEQYF.